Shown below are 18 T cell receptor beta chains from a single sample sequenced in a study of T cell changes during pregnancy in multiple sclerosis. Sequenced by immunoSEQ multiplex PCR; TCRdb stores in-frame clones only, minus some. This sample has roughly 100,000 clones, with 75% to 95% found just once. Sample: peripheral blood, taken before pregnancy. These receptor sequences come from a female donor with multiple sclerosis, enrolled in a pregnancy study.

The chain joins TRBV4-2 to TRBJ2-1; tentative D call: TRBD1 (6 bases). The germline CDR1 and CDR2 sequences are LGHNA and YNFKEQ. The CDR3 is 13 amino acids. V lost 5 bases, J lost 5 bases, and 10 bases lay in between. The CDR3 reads CASSVDRDNEQFF. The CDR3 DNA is TGTGCCAGCAGCGTGGACAGAGACAATGAGCAGTTCTTC.

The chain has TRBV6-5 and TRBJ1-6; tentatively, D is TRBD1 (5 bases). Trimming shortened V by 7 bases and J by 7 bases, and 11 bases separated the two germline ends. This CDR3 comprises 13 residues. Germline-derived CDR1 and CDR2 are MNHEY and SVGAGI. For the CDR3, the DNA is TGTGCCAGCAAAGACGGGGGAAATTCACCCCTCCACTTT. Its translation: CASKDGGNSPLHF.

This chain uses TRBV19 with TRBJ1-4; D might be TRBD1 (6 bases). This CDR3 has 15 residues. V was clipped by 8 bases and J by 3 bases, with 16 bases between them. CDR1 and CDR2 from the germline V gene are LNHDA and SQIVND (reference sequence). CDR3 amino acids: CASGQLSSANEKLFF. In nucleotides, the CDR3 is TGTGCCAGTGGACAGTTGAGTTCGGCTAATGAAAAACTGTTTTTT.

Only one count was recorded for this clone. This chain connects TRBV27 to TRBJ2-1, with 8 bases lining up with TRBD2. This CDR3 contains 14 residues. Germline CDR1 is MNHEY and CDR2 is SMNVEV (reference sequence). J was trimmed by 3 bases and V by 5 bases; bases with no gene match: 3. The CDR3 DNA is TGTGCCAGCAGTACCGGGACTAGCTACAATGAGCAGTTCTTC. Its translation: CASSTGTSYNEQFF.

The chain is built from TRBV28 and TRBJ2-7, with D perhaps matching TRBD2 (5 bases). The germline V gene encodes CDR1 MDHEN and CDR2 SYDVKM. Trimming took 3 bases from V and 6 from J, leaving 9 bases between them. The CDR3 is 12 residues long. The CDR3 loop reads CASSFSGVEQYF. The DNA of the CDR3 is TGTGCCAGCAGTTTCTCCGGGGTCGAGCAGTACTTC. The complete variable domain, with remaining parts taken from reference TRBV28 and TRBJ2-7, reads DVKVTQSSRYLVKRTGEKVFLECVQDMDHENMFWYRQDPGLGLRLIYFSYDVKMKEKGDIPEGYSVSREKKERFSLILESASTNQTSMYLCASSFSGVEQYFGPGTRLTVT.

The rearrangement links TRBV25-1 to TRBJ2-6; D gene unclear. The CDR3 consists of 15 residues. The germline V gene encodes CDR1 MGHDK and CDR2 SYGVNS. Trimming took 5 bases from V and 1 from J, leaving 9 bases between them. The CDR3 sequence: CASSPQVSGANVLTF. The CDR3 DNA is TGTGCCAGCAGTCCCCAGGTTTCTGGGGCCAACGTCCTGACTTTC.

The CDR3 coding sequence is TGTGCCAGCAGCGCAAATACTCCGGGACATTTCCAACAGTTCATTGAAGCTTTCTTT. Translating it yields CASSANTPGHFQQFIEAFF. V and J are TRBV7-6 and TRBJ1-1; a weak D match, TRBD1 (6 bases). The CDR3 is 19 amino acids. Trimming took 5 bases from V and 7 from J, leaving 32 bases between them. Per germline, CDR1 SGHVS and CDR2 FNYEAQ.

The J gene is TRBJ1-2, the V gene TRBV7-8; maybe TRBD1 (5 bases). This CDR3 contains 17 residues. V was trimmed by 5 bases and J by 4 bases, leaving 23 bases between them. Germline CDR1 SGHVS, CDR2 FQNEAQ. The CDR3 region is CASSRGTAAFSSYGYTF. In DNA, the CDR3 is TGTGCCAGCAGCCGAGGGACTGCCGCCTTTTCTAGCTATGGCTACACCTTC. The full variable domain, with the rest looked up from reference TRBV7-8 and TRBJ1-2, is GAGVSQSPRYKVAKRGQDVALRCDPISGHVSLFWYQQALGQGPEFLTYFQNEAQLDKSGLPSDRFFAERPEGSVSTLKIQRTQQEDSAVYLCASSRGTAAFSSYGYTFGSGTRLTVV.

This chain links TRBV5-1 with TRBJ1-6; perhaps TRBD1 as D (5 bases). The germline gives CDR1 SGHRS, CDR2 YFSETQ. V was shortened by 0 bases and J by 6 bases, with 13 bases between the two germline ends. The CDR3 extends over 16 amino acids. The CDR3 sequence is CASSLADRQGNSPLHF. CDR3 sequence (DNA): TGCGCCAGCAGCTTGGCCGACCGGCAGGGTAATTCACCCCTCCACTTT. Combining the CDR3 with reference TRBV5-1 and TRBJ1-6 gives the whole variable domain KAGVTQTPRYLIKTRGQQVTLSCSPISGHRSVSWYQQTPGQGLQFLFEYFSETQRNKGNFPGRFSGRQFSNSRSEMNVSTLELGDSALYLCASSLADRQGNSPLHFGNGTRLTVT.

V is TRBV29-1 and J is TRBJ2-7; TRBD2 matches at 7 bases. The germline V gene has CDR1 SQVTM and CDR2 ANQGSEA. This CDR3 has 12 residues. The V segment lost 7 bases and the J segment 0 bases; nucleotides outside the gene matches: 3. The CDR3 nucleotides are TGCAGCGCACTAGCGAACTCCTACGAGCAGTACTTC. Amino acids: CSALANSYEQYF.

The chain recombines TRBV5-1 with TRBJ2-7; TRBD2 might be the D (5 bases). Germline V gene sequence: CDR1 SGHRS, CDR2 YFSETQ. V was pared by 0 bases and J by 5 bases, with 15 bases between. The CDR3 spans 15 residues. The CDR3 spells CASSLAGVPGNEQYF. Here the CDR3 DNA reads TGCGCCAGCAGCTTGGCCGGGGTCCCGGGTAACGAGCAGTACTTC.

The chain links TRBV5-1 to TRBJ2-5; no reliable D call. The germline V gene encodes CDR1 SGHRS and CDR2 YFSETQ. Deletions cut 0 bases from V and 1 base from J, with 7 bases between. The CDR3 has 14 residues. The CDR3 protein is CASSLDPGQETQYF. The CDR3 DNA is TGCGCCAGCAGCTTGGATCCGGGCCAAGAGACCCAGTACTTC.

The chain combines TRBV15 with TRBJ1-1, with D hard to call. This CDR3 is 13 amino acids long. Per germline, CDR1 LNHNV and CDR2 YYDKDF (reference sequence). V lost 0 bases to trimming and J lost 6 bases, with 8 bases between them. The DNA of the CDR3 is TGTGCCACCAGCAGAGAAAGGCGGGCTGAAGCTTTCTTT. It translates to CATSRERRAEAFF.

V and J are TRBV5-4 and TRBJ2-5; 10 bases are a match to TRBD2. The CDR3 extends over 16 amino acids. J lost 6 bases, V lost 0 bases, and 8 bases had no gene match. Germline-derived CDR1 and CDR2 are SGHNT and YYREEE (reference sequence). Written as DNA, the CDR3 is TGTGCCAGCAGCTTGGCCGGGACTAGCGATAGGAAGACCCAGTACTTC. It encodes CASSLAGTSDRKTQYF. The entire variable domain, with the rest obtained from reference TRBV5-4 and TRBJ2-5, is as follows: ETGVTQSPTHLIKTRGQQVTLRCSSQSGHNTVSWYQQALGQGPQFIFQYYREEENGRGNFPPRFSGLQFPNYSSELNVNALELDDSALYLCASSLAGTSDRKTQYFGPGTRLLVL.

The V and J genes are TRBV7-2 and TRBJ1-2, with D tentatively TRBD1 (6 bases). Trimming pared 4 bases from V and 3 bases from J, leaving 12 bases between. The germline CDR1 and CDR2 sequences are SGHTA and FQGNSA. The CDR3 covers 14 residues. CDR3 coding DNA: TGTGCCAGCAGCTCTCCGGACAGACACTATGGCTACACCTTC. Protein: CASSSPDRHYGYTF.

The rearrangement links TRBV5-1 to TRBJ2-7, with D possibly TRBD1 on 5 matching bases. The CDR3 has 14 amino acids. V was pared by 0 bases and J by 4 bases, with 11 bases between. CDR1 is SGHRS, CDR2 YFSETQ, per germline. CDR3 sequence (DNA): TGCGCCAGCAGCTTGGCGGTTCAGGGTTACGAGCAGTACTTC. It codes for CASSLAVQGYEQYF.

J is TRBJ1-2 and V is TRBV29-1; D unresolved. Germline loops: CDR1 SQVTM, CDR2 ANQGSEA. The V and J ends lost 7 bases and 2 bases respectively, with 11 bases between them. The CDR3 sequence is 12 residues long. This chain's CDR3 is CSAKGGNYGYTF. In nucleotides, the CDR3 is TGCAGCGCCAAGGGAGGAAACTATGGCTACACCTTC.

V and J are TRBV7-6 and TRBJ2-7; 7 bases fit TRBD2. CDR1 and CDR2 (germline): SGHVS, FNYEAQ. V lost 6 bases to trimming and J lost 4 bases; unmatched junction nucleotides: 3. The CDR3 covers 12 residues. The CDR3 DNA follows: TGTGCCAGCAGTGGCGGGAGTTACGAGCAGTACTTC. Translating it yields CASSGGSYEQYF. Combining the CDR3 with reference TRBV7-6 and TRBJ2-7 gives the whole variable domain GAGVSQSPRYKVTKRGQDVALRCDPISGHVSLYWYRQALGQGPEFLTYFNYEAQQDKSGLPNDRFSAERPEGSISTLTIQRTEQRDSAMYRCASSGGSYEQYFGPGTRLTVT.